Below, 4 T cell receptor beta chains from the same sample are listed, as sequenced in a study of read filtering for tumor transcriptome and immune sequencing. From approximately 400 ng of RNA, a library with molecular barcoded alpha/delta and beta/gamma adaptors was made. Each CDR3 protein is one row after TCRdb ran MiXCR on the reads. The data show 94,000 or so distinct CDR3 sequences, about 12% seen once. Material for sequencing was a population of CD138-negative cells sorted from bone marrow. Receptors originate from a donor at least 40 years old with multiple myeloma.

There are many counts of this clonotype. The rearrangement uses TRBV20-1 and TRBJ2-1, with D possibly being TRBD2 (5 bases). The V gene lost 1 base and the J gene lost 4 bases, with 14 bases spanning the gap. The CDR3 has 15 residues. Germline V gives CDR1 DFQATT, CDR2 SNEGSKA (reference sequence). CDR3 nucleotide sequence: TGCAGTGCTAGAGTAGGTACGGGATTATACAATGAGCAGTTCTTC. Amino acid sequence: CSARVGTGLYNEQFF.

This clonotype was recorded at least ten times. The rearrangement uses TRBV12-3 or TRBV12-4 and TRBJ1-6; 7 bases line up with TRBD1. The V and J ends lost 4 bases and 7 bases, in that order; junction bases with no gene match: 7. This CDR3 is built from 15 residues. This chain's CDR3 is CASSYSGTENSPLHF. The CDR3, as DNA: TGTGCCAGCAGTTACTCCGGGACAGAGAATTCACCCCTCCACTTT.

This clonotype was counted a single time. Being one base from a much bigger clone, this may be a read error. The chain has TRBV7-2 and TRBJ1-2; D unresolved. Per germline, CDR1 SGHTA and CDR2 FQGNSA. This CDR3 spans 14 amino acids. The CDR3: CAGSSRSVSSGYTF. The CDR3 DNA sequence: TGTGCCGGCAGTTCCCGGTCGGTTTCCTCTGGCTACACCTTC.

The chain uses TRBV5-4 and TRBJ2-3; 8 nucleotides match TRBD1. Germline CDR1 and CDR2: SGHNT and YYREEE (reference sequence). V gave up 0 bases and J gave up 5 bases; unmatched junction bases: 5. The CDR3 totals 15 residues. This CDR3 reads CASSLGTGWGDTQYF. CDR3 DNA sequence: TGTGCCAGCAGCTTGGGGACAGGGTGGGGAGATACGCAGTATTTT. Filled out from reference TRBV5-4 and TRBJ2-3, the complete variable domain reads ETGVTQSPTHLIKTRGQQVTLRCSSQSGHNTVSWYQQALGQGPQFIFQYYREEENGRGNFPPRFSGLQFPNYSSELNVNALELDDSALYLCASSLGTGWGDTQYFGPGTRLTVL.